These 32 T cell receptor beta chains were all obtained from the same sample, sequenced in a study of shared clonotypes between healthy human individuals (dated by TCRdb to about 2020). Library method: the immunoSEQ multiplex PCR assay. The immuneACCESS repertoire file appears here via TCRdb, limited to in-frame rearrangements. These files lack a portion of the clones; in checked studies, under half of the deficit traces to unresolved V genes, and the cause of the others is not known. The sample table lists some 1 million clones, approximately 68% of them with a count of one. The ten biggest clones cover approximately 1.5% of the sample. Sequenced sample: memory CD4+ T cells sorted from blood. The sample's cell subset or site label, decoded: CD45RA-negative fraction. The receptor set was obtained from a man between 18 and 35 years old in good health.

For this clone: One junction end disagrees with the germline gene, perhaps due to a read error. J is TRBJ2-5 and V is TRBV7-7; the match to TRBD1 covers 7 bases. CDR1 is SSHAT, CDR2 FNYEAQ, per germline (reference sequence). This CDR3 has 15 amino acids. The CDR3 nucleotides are TGTGCTAGCAGCTTGACAGGGTACTCACGGGAGACCCAGTACTTC. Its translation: CASSLTGYSRETQYF.

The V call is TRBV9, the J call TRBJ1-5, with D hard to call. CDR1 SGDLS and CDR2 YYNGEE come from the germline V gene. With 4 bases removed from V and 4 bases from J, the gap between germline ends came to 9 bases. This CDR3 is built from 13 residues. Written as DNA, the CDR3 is TGTGCCAGCAGCCCCCCCCCTAATCAGCCCCAGCATTTT. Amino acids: CASSPPPNQPQHF. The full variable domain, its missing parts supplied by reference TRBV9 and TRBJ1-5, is DSGVTQTPKHLITATGQRVTLRCSPRSGDLSVYWYQQSLDQGLQFLIQYYNGEERAKGNILERFSAQQFPDLHSELNLSSLELGDSALYFCASSPPPNQPQHFGDGTRLSIL.

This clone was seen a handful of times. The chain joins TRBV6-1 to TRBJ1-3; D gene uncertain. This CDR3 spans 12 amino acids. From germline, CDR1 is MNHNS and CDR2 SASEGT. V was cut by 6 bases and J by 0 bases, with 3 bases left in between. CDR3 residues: CASRSSGNTIYF. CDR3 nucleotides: TGTGCCAGCAGGTCCTCTGGAAACACCATATATTTT.

Here the CDR3 reads CASSLGHFRDGLEQYF. As DNA, the CDR3 is TGTGCCAGCAGCTTAGGGCACTTCCGGGACGGCTTAGAGCAGTACTTC. V gene TRBV7-2 combines with J gene TRBJ2-7; perhaps D is TRBD1 or TRBD2 (5 bases each). The germline V gene encodes CDR1 SGHTA and CDR2 FQGNSA. The CDR3 spans 16 residues. The germline V and J ends were trimmed by 1 base and 7 bases, with 20 bases remaining between them.

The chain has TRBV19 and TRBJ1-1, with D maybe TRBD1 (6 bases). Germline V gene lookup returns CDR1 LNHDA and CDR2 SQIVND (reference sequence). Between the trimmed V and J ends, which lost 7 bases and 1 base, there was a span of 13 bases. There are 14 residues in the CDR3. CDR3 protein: CASKIRQENTEAFF. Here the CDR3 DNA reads TGTGCCAGTAAAATTCGACAGGAGAACACTGAAGCTTTCTTT.

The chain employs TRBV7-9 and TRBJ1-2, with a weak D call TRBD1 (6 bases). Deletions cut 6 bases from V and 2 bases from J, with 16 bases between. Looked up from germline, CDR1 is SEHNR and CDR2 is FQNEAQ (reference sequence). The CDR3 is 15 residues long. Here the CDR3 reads CASSDLGGPNYGYTF. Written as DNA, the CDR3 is TGTGCCAGCAGTGATCTTGGGGGGCCCAACTATGGCTACACCTTC.

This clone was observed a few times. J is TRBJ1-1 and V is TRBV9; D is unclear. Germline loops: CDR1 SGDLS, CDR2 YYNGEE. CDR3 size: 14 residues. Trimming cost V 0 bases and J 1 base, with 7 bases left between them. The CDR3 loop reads CASSVDHQNTEAFF. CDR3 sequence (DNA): TGTGCCAGCAGCGTAGATCATCAGAACACTGAAGCTTTCTTT. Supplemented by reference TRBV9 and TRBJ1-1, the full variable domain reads DSGVTQTPKHLITATGQRVTLRCSPRSGDLSVYWYQQSLDQGLQFLIQYYNGEERAKGNILERFSAQQFPDLHSELNLSSLELGDSALYFCASSVDHQNTEAFFGQGTRLTVV.

CDR3 amino acids: CASSMTSFTDTQYF. The CDR3 DNA is TGTGCCAGTAGTATGACTAGCTTCACAGATACGCAGTATTTT. The V gene is TRBV19, the J gene TRBJ2-3; TRBD2 agrees at 7 bases. V lost 3 bases and J lost 2; bases outside the gene matches: 2. The CDR3 consists of 14 residues. The germline V gene encodes CDR1 LNHDA and CDR2 SQIVND (reference sequence).

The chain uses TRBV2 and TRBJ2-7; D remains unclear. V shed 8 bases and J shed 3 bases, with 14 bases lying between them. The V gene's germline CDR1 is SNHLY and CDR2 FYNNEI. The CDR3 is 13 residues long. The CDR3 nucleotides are TGTGCCAGCCAGGCCCCCAATTACTACGAGCAGTACTTC. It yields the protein CASQAPNYYEQYF.

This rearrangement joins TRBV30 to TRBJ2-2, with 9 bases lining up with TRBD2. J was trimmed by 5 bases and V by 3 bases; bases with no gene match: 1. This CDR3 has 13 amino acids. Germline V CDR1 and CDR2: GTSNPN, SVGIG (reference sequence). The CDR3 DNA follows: TGTGCCTGGAGGCGGGAGGGGACCGGGGAGCTGTTTTTT. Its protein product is CAWRREGTGELFF.

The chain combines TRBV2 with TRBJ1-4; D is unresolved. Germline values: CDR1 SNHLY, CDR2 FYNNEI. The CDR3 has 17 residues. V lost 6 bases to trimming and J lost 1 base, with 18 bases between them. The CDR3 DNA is TGTGCCAGCAGAAAAGGGCGAAGGGAGAAAACTAATGAAAAACTGTTTTTT. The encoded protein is CASRKGRREKTNEKLFF.

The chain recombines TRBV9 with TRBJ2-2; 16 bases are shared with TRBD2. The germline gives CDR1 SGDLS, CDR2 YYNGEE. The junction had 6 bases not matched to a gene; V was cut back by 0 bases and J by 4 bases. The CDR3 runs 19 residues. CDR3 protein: CASSVAGTSGRAGTGELFF. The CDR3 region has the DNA TGTGCCAGCAGCGTAGCAGGGACTAGCGGGAGGGCCGGCACCGGGGAGCTGTTTTTT.

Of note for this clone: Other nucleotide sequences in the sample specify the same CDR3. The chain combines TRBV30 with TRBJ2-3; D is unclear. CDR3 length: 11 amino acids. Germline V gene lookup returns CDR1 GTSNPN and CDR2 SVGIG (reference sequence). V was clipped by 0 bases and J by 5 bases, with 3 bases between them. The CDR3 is CAWSVLDTQYF. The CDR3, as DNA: TGTGCCTGGAGTGTATTAGATACGCAGTATTTT.

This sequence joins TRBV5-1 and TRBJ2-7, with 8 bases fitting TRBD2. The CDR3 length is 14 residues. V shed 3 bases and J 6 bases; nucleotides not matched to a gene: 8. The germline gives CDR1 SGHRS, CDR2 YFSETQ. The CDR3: CASSSRSGGGEQYF. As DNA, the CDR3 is TGCGCCAGCAGCTCCCGTTCGGGGGGGGGCGAGCAGTACTTC.

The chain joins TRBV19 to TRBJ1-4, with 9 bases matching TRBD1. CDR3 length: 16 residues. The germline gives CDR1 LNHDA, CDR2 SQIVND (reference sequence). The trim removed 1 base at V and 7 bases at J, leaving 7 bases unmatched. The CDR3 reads CASSIGIGTGTEKLFF. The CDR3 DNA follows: TGTGCCAGTAGTATAGGAATCGGGACAGGGACTGAAAAACTGTTTTTT.

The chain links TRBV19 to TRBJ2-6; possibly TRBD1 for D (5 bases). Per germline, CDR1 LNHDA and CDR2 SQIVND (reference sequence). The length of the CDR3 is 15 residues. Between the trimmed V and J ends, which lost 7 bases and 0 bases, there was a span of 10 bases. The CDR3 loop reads CASKDRFSGANVLTF. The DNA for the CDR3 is TGTGCCAGTAAAGACAGATTCTCTGGGGCCAACGTCCTGACTTTC.

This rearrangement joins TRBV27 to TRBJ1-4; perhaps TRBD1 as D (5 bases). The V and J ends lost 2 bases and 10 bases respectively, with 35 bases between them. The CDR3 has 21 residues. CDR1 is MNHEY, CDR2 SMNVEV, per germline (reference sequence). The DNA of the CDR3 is TGTGCCAGCAGTTTAGGGCCACCATTCGTGGTCGGGGGACCCGGGTTAGCAAAACTGTTTTTT. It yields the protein CASSLGPPFVVGGPGLAKLFF.

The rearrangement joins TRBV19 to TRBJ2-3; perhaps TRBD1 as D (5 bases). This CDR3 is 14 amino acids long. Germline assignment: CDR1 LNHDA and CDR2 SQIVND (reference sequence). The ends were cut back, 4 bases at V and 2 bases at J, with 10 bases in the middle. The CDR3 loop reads CASSTSGATDTQYF. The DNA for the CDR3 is TGTGCCAGTAGTACCAGTGGGGCCACAGATACGCAGTATTTT.

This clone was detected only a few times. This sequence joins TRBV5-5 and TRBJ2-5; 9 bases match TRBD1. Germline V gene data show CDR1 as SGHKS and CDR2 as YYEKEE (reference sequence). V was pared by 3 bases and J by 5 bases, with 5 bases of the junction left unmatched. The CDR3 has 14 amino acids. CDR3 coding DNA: TGTGCCAGCAGCTGGGACAGGGTTTTGGAGACCCAGTACTTC. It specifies CASSWDRVLETQYF.

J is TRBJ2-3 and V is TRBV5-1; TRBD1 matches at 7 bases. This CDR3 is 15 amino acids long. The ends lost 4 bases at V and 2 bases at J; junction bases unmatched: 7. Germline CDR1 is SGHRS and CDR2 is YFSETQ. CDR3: CASSESGQFTDTQYF. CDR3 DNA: TGCGCCAGCAGCGAATCGGGACAGTTCACAGATACGCAGTATTTT.

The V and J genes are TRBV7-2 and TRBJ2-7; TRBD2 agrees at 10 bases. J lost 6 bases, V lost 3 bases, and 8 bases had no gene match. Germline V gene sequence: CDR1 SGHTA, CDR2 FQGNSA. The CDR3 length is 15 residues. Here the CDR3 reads CASSFTGTSVGEQYF. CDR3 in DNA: TGTGCCAGCAGCTTCACCGGGACTAGCGTGGGCGAGCAGTACTTC.

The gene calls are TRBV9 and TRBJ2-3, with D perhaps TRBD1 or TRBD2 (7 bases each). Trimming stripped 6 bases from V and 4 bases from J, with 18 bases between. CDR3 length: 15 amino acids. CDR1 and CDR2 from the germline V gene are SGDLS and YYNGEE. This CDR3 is CASTQGGDVADTQYF. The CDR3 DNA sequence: TGTGCCAGCACCCAGGGGGGGGATGTCGCAGATACGCAGTATTTT.

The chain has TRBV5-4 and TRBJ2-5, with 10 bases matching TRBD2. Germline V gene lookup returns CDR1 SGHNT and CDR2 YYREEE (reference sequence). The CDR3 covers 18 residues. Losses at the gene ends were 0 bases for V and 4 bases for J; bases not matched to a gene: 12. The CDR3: CASSLAGASGGSRETQYF. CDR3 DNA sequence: TGTGCCAGCAGCTTGGCCGGAGCTAGCGGGGGATCACGAGAGACCCAGTACTTC.

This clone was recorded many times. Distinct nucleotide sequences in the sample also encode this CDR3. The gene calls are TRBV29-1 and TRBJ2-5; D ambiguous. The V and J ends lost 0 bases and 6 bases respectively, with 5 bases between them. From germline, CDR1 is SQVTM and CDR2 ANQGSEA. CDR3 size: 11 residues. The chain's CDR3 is CSVEDRQTQYF. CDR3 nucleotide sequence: TGCAGCGTTGAAGATCGCCAGACCCAGTACTTC.

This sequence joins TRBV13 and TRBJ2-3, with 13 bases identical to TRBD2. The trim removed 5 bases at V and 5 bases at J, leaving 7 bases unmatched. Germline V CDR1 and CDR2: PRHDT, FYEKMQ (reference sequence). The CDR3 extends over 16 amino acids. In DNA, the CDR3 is TGTGCCAGCAGCCCTCGACTAGCGGGAGGTGTAGATACGCAGTATTTT. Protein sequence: CASSPRLAGGVDTQYF.

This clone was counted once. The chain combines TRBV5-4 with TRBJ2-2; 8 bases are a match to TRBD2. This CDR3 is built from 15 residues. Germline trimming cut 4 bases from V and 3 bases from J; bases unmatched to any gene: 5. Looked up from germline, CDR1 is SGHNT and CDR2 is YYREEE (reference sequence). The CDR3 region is CASSTGGADTGELFF. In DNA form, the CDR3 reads TGTGCCAGCAGCACCGGGGGGGCCGACACCGGGGAGCTGTTTTTT.

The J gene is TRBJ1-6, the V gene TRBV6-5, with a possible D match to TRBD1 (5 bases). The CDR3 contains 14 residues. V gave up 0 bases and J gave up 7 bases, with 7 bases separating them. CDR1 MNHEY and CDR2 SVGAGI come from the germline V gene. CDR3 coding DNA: TGTGCCAGCAGTTACTCGAACAGGAATTCACCCCTCCACTTT. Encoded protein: CASSYSNRNSPLHF.

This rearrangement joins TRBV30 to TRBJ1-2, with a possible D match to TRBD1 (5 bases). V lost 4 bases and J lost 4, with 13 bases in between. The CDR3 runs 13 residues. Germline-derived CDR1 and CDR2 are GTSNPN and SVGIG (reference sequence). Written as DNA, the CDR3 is TGTGCCTGGACTCCGGACGGGACCTATGGCTACACCTTC. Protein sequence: CAWTPDGTYGYTF.

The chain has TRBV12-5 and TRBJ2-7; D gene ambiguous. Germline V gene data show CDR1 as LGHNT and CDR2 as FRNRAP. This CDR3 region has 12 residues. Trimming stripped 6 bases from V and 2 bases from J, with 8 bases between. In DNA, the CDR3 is TGTGCTAGTGGCAGCCCTACCTACGAGCAGTACTTC. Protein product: CASGSPTYEQYF.

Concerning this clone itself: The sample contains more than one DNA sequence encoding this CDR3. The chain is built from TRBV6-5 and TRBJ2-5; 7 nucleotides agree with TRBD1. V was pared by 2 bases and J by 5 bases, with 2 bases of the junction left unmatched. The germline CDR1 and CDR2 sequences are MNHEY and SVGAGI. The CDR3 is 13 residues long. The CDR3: CASSYLRGETQYF. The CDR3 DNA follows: TGTGCCAGCAGTTACCTCAGGGGGGAGACCCAGTACTTC.

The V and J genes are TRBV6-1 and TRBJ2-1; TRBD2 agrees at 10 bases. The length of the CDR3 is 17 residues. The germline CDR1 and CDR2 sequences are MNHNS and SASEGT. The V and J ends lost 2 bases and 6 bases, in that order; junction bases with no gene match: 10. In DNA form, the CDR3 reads TGTGCCAGCAGTGAATCCGCTAGCGGGAGAGGAACCAATGAGCAGTTCTTC. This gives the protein CASSESASGRGTNEQFF.

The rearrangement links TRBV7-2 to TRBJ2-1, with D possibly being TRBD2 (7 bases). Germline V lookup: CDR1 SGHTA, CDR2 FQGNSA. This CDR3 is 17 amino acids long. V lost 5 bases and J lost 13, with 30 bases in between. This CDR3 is CASSPGGTGAGRATQFF. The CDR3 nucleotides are TGTGCCAGCAGCCCGGGGGGCACGGGAGCGGGACGAGCCACACAGTTCTTC.